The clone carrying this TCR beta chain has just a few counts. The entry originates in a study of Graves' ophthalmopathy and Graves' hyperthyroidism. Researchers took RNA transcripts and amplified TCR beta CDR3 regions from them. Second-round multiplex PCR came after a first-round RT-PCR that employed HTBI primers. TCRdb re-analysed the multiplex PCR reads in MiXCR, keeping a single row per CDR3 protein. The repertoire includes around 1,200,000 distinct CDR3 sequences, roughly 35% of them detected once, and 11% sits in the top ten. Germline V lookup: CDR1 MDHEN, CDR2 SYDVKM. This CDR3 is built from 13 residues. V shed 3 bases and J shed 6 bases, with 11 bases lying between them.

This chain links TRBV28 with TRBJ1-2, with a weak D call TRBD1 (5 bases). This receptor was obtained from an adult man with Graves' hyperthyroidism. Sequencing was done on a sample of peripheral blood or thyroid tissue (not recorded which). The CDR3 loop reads CASSFQGINGYTF. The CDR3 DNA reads TGTGCCAGCAGTTTCCAGGGTATCAATGGCTACACCTTC.